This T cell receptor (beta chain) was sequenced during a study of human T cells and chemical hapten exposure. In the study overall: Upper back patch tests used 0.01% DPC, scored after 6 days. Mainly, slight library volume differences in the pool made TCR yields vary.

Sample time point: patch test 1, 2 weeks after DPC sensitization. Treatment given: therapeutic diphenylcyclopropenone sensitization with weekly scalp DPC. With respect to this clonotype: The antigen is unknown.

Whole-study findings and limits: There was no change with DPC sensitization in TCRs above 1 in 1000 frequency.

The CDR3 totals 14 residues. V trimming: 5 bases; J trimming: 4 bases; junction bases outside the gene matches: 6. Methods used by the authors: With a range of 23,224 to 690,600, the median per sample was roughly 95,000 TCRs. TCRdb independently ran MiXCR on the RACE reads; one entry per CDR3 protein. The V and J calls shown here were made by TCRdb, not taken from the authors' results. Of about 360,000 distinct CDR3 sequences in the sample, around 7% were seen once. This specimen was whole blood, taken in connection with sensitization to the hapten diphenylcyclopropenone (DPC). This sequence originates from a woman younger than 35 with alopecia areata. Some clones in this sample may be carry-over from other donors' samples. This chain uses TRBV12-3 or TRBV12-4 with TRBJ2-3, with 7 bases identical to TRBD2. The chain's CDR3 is CASSPFRGADTQYF. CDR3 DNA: TGTGCCAGCAGTCCCTTTCGGGGGGCAGATACGCAGTATTTT.